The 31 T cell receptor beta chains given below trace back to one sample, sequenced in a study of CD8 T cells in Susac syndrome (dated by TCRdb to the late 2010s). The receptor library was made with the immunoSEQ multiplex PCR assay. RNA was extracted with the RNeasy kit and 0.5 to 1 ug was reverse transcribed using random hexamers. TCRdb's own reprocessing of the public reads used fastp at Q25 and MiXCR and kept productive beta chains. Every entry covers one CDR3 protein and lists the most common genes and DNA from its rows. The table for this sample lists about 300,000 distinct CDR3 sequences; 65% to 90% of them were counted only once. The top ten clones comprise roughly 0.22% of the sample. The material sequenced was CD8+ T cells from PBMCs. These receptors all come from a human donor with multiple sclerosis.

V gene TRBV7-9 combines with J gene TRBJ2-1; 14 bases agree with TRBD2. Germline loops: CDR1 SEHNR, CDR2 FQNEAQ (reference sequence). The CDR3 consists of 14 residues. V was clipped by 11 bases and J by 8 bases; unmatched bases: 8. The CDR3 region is CAWVGTSGSDEQFF. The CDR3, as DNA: TGTGCCTGGGTGGGGACTAGCGGGAGTGATGAGCAGTTCTTC.

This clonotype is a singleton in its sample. The DNA for the CDR3 is TGTGCCACCAGCAGAGATCTCGGCGTGGGAGGGCCCTACAATGAGCAGTTCTTC. As protein: CATSRDLGVGGPYNEQFF. This chain uses TRBV15 with TRBJ2-1; 7 bases agree with TRBD2. The CDR3 contains 18 residues. Germline V gene lookup returns CDR1 LNHNV and CDR2 YYDKDF (reference sequence). The trim removed 0 bases at V and 2 bases at J, leaving 10 bases unmatched.

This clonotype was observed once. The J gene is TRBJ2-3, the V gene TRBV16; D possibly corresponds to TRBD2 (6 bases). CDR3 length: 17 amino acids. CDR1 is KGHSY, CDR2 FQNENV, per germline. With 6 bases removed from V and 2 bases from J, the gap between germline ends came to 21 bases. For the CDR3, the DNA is TGTGCCAGCAGACCAGCGAGTGGGCGGGATTCCACAGATACGCAGTATTTT. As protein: CASRPASGRDSTDTQYF.

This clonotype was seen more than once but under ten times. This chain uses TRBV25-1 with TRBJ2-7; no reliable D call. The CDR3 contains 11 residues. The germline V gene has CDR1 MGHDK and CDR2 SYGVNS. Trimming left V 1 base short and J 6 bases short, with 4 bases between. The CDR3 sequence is CASSEFGEQYF. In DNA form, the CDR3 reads TGTGCCAGCAGTGAATTCGGCGAGCAGTACTTC.

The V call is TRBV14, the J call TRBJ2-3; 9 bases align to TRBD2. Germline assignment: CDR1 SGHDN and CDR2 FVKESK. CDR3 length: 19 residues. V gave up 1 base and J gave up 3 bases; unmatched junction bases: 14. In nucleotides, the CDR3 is TGTGCCAGCAGCCAAGGCGGAACTAGCGGGTCTTGGAGGACAGATACGCAGTATTTT. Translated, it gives CASSQGGTSGSWRTDTQYF.

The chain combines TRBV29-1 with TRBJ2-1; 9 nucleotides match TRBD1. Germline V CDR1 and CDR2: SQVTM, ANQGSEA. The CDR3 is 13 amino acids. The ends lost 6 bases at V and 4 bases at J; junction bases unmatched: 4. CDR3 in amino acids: CSVEGQGYNEQFF. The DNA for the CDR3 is TGCAGCGTGGAGGGACAGGGTTACAATGAGCAGTTCTTC.

In DNA form, the CDR3 reads TGCGCCAGCAGCTTGGTCCCGGGACGGACAACCCAAGAGACCCAGTACTTC. Its translation: CASSLVPGRTTQETQYF. The chain couples TRBV5-1 to TRBJ2-5, with D perhaps TRBD1 or TRBD2 (5 bases each). Per the germline V gene, CDR1 is SGHRS and CDR2 is YFSETQ. Between the trimmed V and J ends, which lost 0 bases and 1 base, there was a span of 16 bases. The CDR3 loop spans 17 amino acids.

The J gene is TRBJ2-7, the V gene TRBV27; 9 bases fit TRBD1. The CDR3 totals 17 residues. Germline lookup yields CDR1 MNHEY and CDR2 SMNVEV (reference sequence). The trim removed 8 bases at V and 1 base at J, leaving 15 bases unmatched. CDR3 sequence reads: CASSLTPGQGFSYEQYF. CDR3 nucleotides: TGTGCCAGCTCCTTAACCCCGGGACAGGGTTTTTCCTACGAGCAGTACTTC.

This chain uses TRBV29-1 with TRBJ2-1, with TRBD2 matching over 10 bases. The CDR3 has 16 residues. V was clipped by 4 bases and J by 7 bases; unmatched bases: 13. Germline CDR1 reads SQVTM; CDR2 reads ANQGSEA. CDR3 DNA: TGCAGCGTTGCGGGAGGGCCTAGCGGGAGTCGGAATGAGCAGTTCTTC. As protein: CSVAGGPSGSRNEQFF.

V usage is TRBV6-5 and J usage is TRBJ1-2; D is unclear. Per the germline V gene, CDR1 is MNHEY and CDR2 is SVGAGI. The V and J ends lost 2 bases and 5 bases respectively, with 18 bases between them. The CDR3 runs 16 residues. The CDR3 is CASSYLGEFGWYGYTF. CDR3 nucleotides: TGTGCCAGCAGTTACCTCGGAGAGTTTGGGTGGTATGGCTACACCTTC.

The DNA of the CDR3 is TGTGCCAGCAGCAAAGAGGGACTAGCGGGAGCCTACGAGCAGTACTTC. Amino acids: CASSKEGLAGAYEQYF. The chain carries TRBV7-9 and TRBJ2-7; 14 bases agree with TRBD2. Germline V gene lookup returns CDR1 SEHNR and CDR2 FQNEAQ (reference sequence). This CDR3 contains 16 residues. The V gene end was trimmed by 5 bases and the J gene end by 2 bases; junction bases not matched to a gene: 5.

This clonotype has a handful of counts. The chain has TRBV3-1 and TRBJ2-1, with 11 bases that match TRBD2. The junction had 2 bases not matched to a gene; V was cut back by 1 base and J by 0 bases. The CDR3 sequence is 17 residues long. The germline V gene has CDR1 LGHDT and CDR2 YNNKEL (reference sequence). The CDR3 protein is CASSQGLAGSSYNEQFF. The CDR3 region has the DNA TGTGCCAGCAGCCAAGGACTAGCGGGAAGCTCCTACAATGAGCAGTTCTTC.

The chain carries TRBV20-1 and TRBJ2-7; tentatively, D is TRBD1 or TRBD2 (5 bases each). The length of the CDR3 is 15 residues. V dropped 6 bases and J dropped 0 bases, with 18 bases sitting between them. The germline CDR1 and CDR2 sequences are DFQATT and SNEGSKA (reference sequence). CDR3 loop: CSAPKTGADSYEQYF. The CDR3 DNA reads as TGCAGTGCGCCAAAAACCGGGGCTGACTCCTACGAGCAGTACTTC.

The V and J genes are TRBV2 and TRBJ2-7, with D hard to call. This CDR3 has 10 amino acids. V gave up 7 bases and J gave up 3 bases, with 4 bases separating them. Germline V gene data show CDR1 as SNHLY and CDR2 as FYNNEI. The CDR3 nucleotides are TGTGCCAGCAATGGCTACGAGCAGTACTTC. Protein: CASNGYEQYF.

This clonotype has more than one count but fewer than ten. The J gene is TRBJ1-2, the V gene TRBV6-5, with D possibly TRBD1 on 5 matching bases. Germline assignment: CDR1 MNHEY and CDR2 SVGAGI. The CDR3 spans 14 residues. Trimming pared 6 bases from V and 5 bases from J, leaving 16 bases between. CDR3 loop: CASSPPGGRYGYTF. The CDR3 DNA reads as TGTGCCAGCAGCCCCCCCGGGGGTCGGTATGGCTACACCTTC.

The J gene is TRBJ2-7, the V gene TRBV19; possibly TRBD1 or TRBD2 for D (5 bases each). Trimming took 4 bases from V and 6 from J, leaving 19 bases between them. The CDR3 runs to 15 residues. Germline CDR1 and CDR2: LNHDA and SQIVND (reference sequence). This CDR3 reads CASSTFEGLKAEQYF. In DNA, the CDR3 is TGTGCCAGTAGTACCTTTGAGGGGTTAAAAGCCGAGCAGTACTTC. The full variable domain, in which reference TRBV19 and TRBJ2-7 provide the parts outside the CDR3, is DGGITQSPKYLFRKEGQNVTLSCEQNLNHDAMYWYRQDPGQGLRLIYYSQIVNDFQKGDIAEGYSVSREKKESFPLTVTSAQKNPTAFYLCASSTFEGLKAEQYFGPGTRLTVT.

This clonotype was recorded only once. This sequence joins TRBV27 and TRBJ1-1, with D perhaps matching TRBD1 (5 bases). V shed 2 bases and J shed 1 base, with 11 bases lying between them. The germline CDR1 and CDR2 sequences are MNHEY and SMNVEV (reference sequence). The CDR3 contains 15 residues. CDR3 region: CASSLMARANTEAFF. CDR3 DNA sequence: TGTGCCAGCAGTTTAATGGCCAGGGCGAACACTGAAGCTTTCTTT.

CDR3 protein: CASSLRLAASRASYNEQFF. CDR3 nucleotide sequence: TGTGCCAGCAGCTTGAGACTAGCGGCCAGTAGGGCCTCCTACAATGAGCAGTTCTTC. The chain is built from TRBV7-8 and TRBJ2-1; TRBD2 aligns across 9 bases. V was pared by 3 bases and J by 0 bases, with 12 bases of the junction left unmatched. The CDR3 contains 19 residues. Germline V CDR1 and CDR2: SGHVS, FQNEAQ.

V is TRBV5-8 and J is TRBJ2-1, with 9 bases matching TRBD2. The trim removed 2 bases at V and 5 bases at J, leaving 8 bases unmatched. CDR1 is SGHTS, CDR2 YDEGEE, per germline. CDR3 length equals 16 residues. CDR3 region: CASSFRKTSGHNEQFF. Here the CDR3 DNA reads TGTGCCAGCAGCTTCCGGAAGACTAGCGGCCACAATGAGCAGTTCTTC.

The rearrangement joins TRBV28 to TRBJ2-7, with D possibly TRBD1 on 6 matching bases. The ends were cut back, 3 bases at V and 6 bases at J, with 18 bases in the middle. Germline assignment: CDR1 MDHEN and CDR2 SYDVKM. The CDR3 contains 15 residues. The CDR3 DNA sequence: TGTGCCAGCAGTTTTAGATATGAGGGGGTGGGCGAGCAGTACTTC. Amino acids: CASSFRYEGVGEQYF.

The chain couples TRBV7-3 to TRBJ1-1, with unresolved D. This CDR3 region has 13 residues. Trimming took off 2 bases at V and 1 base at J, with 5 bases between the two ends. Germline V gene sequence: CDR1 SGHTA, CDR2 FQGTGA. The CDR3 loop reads CASSLEQNTEAFF. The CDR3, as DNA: TGTGCCAGCAGCTTAGAGCAGAACACTGAAGCTTTCTTT.

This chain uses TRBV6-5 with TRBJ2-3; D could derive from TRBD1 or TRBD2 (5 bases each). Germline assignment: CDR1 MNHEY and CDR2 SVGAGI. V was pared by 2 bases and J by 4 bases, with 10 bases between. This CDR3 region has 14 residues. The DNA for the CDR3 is TGTGCCAGCAGTTACGGGGGAGCCCCAGATACGCAGTATTTT. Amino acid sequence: CASSYGGAPDTQYF.

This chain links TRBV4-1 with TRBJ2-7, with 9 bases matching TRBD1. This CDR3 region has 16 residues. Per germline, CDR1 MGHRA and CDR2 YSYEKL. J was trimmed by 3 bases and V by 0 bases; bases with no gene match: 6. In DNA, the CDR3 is TGCGCCAGCAGCCAAGAAGGTTTGGGACAGGGCTACGAGCAGTACTTC. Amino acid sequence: CASSQEGLGQGYEQYF.

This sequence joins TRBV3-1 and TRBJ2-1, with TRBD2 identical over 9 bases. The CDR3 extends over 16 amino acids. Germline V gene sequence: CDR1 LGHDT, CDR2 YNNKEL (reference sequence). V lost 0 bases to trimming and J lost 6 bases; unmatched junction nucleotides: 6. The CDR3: CASSQETTSGLNEQFF. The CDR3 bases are TGTGCCAGCAGCCAAGAGACGACTAGCGGTCTCAATGAGCAGTTCTTC.

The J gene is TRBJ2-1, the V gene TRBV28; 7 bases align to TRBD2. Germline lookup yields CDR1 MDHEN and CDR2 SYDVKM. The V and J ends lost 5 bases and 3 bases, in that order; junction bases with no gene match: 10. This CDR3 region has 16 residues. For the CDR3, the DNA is TGTGCCAGCAGTACAATCGGGGGGATTGGCTACAATGAGCAGTTCTTC. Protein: CASSTIGGIGYNEQFF.

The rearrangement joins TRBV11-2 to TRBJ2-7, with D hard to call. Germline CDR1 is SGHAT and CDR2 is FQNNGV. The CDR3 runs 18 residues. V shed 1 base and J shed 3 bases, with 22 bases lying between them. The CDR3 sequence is CASSLAPGLEKGHYEQYF. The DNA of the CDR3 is TGTGCCAGCAGCTTAGCGCCGGGCCTAGAAAAAGGTCACTACGAGCAGTACTTC.

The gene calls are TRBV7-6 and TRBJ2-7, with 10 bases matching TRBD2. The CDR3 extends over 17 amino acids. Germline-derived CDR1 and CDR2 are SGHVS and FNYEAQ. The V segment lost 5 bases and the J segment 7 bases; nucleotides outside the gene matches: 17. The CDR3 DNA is TGTGCCAGCAGCCCGCGCGTTTTGCTAGCGGGAGTGCGGGAGCAGTACTTC. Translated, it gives CASSPRVLLAGVREQYF.

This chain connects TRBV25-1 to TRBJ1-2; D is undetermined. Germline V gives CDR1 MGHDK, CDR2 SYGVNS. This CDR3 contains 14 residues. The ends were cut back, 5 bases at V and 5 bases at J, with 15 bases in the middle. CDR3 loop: CASSPSSTLYGYTF. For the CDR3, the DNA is TGTGCCAGCAGTCCATCTTCTACGTTATATGGCTACACCTTC.

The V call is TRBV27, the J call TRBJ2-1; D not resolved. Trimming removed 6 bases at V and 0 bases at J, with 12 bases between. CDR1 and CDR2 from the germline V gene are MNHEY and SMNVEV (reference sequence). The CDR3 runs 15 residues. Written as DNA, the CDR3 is TGTGCCAGCAGGAAGGCAGAAAGCTCCTACAATGAGCAGTTCTTC. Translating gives CASRKAESSYNEQFF.

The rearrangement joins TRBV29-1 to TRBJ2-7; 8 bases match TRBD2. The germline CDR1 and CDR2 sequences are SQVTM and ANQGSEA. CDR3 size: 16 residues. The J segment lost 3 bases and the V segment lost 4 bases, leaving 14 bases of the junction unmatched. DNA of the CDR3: TGCAGCGTTGTATCCAGCGGGAGTGTTAGACTCTACGAGCAGTACTTC. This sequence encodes CSVVSSGSVRLYEQYF.

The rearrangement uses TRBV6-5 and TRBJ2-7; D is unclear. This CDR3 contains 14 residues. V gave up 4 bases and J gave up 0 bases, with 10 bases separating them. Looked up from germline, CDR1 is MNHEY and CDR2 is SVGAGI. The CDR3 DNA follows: TGTGCCAGCAGTTTCTCACGGAGCTCCTACGAGCAGTACTTC. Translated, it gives CASSFSRSSYEQYF.